This entry lists 26 T cell receptor beta chains sequenced from one sample in a study of PD-1 blockade in classical Hodgkin lymphoma. Measured with immunoSEQ multiplex PCR; TCRdb has only the in-frame clones, and not every one. Of approximately 98,000 clones in the sample, 80% to 90% were seen once. Autologous stem cell transplantation was followed by relapse in every patient, and brentuximab vedotin exposure varied. Material: peripheral blood mononuclear cells (PBMCs), obtained before the second cycle of nivolumab. Every receptor here comes from a human donor with classical Hodgkin lymphoma.

The rearrangement links TRBV4-2 to TRBJ2-7, with 7 bases lining up with TRBD2. Germline trimming cut 1 base from V and 4 bases from J; bases unmatched to any gene: 10. CDR1 LGHNA and CDR2 YNFKEQ come from the germline V gene. The CDR3 runs to 16 residues. CDR3 DNA: TGTGCCAGCAGCCAAGCGGCGGGAGCGGGTCCGTACGAGCAGTACTTC. This gives the protein CASSQAAGAGPYEQYF.

The rearrangement joins TRBV19 to TRBJ1-5; the D is unclear. From germline, CDR1 is LNHDA and CDR2 SQIVND (reference sequence). V lost 6 bases, J lost 0 bases, and 18 bases lay in between. This CDR3 has 17 amino acids. The CDR3 spells CASSRPPDWYSNQPQHF. The CDR3 DNA reads as TGTGCCAGTAGCCGGCCGCCGGACTGGTATAGCAATCAGCCCCAGCATTTT. Full variable domain (rest looked up from reference TRBV19 and TRBJ1-5): DGGITQSPKYLFRKEGQNVTLSCEQNLNHDAMYWYRQDPGQGLRLIYYSQIVNDFQKGDIAEGYSVSREKKESFPLTVTSAQKNPTAFYLCASSRPPDWYSNQPQHFGDGTRLSIL.

V is TRBV9 and J is TRBJ2-1; possible D gene TRBD1, 6 bases. V lost 0 bases to trimming and J lost 5 bases, with 18 bases between them. The CDR3 runs 17 residues. The germline gives CDR1 SGDLS, CDR2 YYNGEE. The CDR3 DNA reads as TGTGCCAGCAGCGTAGTGTTAGGGGGTTCCGAGGACAATGAGCAGTTCTTC. This sequence encodes CASSVVLGGSEDNEQFF.

The V call is TRBV14, the J call TRBJ1-4; the D gene is possibly TRBD1 (6 bases). The germline V and J ends were trimmed by 4 bases and 0 bases, with 9 bases remaining between them. The CDR3 spans 15 residues. CDR1 and CDR2 from the germline V gene are SGHDN and FVKESK. CDR3 in DNA: TGTGCCAGCAGCCCCCGGACAGCAACTAATGAAAAACTGTTTTTT. This translates into CASSPRTATNEKLFF.

This chain joins TRBV30 and TRBJ2-1, with D perhaps matching TRBD2 (6 bases). The CDR3 loop spans 14 amino acids. V was pared by 2 bases and J by 5 bases, with 13 bases between. CDR1 is GTSNPN and CDR2 is SVGIG in the germline V gene (reference sequence). The CDR3 is CAWSTGTGNNEQFF. Here the CDR3 DNA reads TGTGCCTGGAGTACGGGGACTGGAAACAATGAGCAGTTCTTC.

This rearrangement joins TRBV19 to TRBJ2-6, with TRBD2 as a possible D gene (6 bases). This CDR3 contains 15 residues. Germline V gene sequence: CDR1 LNHDA, CDR2 SQIVND (reference sequence). Trimming stripped 6 bases from V and 0 bases from J, with 9 bases between. This CDR3 reads CASSRRGSGANVLTF. DNA for the CDR3: TGTGCCAGTAGCCGGAGGGGCTCTGGGGCCAACGTCCTGACTTTC.

This clone was picked up a small number of times. The chain joins TRBV29-1 to TRBJ1-1; 7 nucleotides match TRBD1. The V gene's germline CDR1 is SQVTM and CDR2 ANQGSEA. The ends lost 6 bases at V and 4 bases at J; junction bases unmatched: 2. The length of the CDR3 is 11 residues. The CDR3 spells CSVYRGTEAFF. The CDR3 nucleotides are TGCAGCGTCTACAGGGGCACTGAAGCTTTCTTT.

The chain couples TRBV6-1 to TRBJ2-1; tentative D call: TRBD1 (5 bases). Germline lookup yields CDR1 MNHNS and CDR2 SASEGT. The CDR3 contains 11 residues. V was pared by 2 bases and J by 15 bases, with 11 bases between. CDR3 in DNA: TGTGCCAGCAGTGAACTGGGGCTTCCGTTCTTC. This translates into CASSELGLPFF.

The chain's CDR3 is CASSEGARREQYF. CDR3 sequence (DNA): TGTGCCAGCAGTGAAGGGGCCCGGAGGGAGCAGTACTTC. The chain has TRBV25-1 and TRBJ2-7; D could derive from TRBD1 or TRBD2 (5 bases each). The germline gives CDR1 MGHDK, CDR2 SYGVNS. CDR3 length: 13 residues. V was cut by 2 bases and J by 7 bases, with 12 bases left in between.

The V and J genes are TRBV4-3 and TRBJ1-3, with a possible D match to TRBD1 (5 bases). The CDR3 contains 16 residues. Trimming left V 1 base short and J 0 bases short, with 10 bases between. The germline gives CDR1 LGHNA, CDR2 YSLEER. CDR3 in amino acids: CASSQGGAISGNTIYF. Here the CDR3 DNA reads TGCGCCAGCAGCCAAGGAGGGGCAATCTCTGGAAACACCATATATTTT.

The rearrangement uses TRBV10-2 and TRBJ2-5, with D possibly TRBD1 on 5 matching bases. The CDR3 has 13 residues. The V end lost 6 bases, the J end lost 6 bases, and 14 bases lay between the germline ends. Germline values: CDR1 WSHSY, CDR2 SAAADI. CDR3 residues: CASSHTGIQTQYF. DNA for the CDR3: TGCGCCAGCAGCCATACAGGTATCCAGACCCAGTACTTC.

The chain joins TRBV9 to TRBJ2-2; possibly TRBD1 for D (6 bases). The CDR3 has 16 amino acids. The ends were cut back, 3 bases at V and 4 bases at J, with 16 bases in the middle. From germline, CDR1 is SGDLS and CDR2 YYNGEE. The CDR3 DNA sequence: TGTGCCAGCAGCGCGGGACAAAGTTCTAGCACCGGGGAGCTGTTTTTT. Translating it yields CASSAGQSSSTGELFF.

This chain links TRBV27 with TRBJ2-1, with TRBD2 identical over 14 bases. The V gene end was trimmed by 4 bases and the J gene end by 9 bases; junction bases not matched to a gene: 8. The CDR3 is 16 residues long. CDR1 and CDR2 from the germline V gene are MNHEY and SMNVEV (reference sequence). The CDR3 coding sequence is TGTGCCAGCAGTTCCAGGACTAGCGGGAGGAGGAGTGAGCAGTTCTTC. Translated, it gives CASSSRTSGRRSEQFF.

This clone was seen a few times. V is TRBV14 and J is TRBJ1-2; 9 nucleotides line up with TRBD1. Germline CDR1 SGHDN, CDR2 FVKESK. J was trimmed by 4 bases and V by 5 bases; bases with no gene match: 2. The CDR3 covers 13 residues. CDR3 protein: CASSEDRGYGYTF. CDR3 DNA: TGTGCCAGCAGCGAGGACAGGGGCTATGGCTACACCTTC.

The chain carries TRBV4-1 and TRBJ1-1; tentative D call: TRBD1 (6 bases). V was pared by 0 bases and J by 4 bases, with 9 bases between. Germline lookup yields CDR1 MGHRA and CDR2 YSYEKL. The CDR3 loop spans 14 amino acids. CDR3 sequence: CASSQETGPTEAFF. The CDR3 DNA is TGCGCCAGCAGCCAAGAAACAGGGCCCACTGAAGCTTTCTTT.

J is TRBJ2-5 and V is TRBV14; 11 bases are a match to TRBD2. V gave up 4 bases and J gave up 5 bases; unmatched junction bases: 3. Germline CDR1 SGHDN, CDR2 FVKESK. The CDR3 totals 14 residues. The CDR3 DNA reads TGTGCCAGCAGCCCCCGGACTAGCGGGGAGACCCAGTACTTC. It codes for CASSPRTSGETQYF.

This sequence joins TRBV14 and TRBJ2-3, with TRBD2 matching over 11 bases. The germline CDR1 and CDR2 sequences are SGHDN and FVKESK. J was trimmed by 6 bases and V by 1 base; bases with no gene match: 12. This CDR3 region has 18 residues. CDR3 amino acids: CASSQVPRLAGPRDTQYF. The CDR3 nucleotides read TGTGCCAGCAGCCAAGTACCAAGACTAGCGGGGCCTCGGGATACGCAGTATTTT. The whole variable domain, filled in from reference TRBV14 and TRBJ2-3, reads EAGVTQFPSHSVIEKGQTVTLRCDPISGHDNLYWYRRVMGKEIKFLLHFVKESKQDESGMPNNRFLAERTGGTYSTLKVQPAELEDSGVYFCASSQVPRLAGPRDTQYFGPGTRLTVL.

The rearrangement uses TRBV7-2 and TRBJ2-5; D may be TRBD1 (5 bases). The V gene lost 4 bases and the J gene lost 5 bases, with 8 bases spanning the gap. CDR3 length: 12 amino acids. Germline CDR1 is SGHTA and CDR2 is FQGNSA. The CDR3 spells CASSYRLETQYF. CDR3 sequence (DNA): TGTGCCAGCAGCTACAGGTTGGAGACCCAGTACTTC. Based on the CDR3 plus reference TRBV7-2 and TRBJ2-5, the full variable domain is GAGVSQSPSNKVTEKGKDVELRCDPISGHTALYWYRQSLGQGLEFLIYFQGNSAPDKSGLPSDRFSAERTGGSVSTLTIQRTQQEDSAVYLCASSYRLETQYFGPGTRLLVL.

The chain combines TRBV19 with TRBJ1-1; D call uncertain. This CDR3 is built from 14 residues. The ends were cut back, 2 bases at V and 4 bases at J, with 11 bases in the middle. Germline V gives CDR1 LNHDA, CDR2 SQIVND (reference sequence). The CDR3 region has the DNA TGTGCCAGTAGTATATTGTCGGCGGGCACTGAAGCTTTCTTT. Amino acids: CASSILSAGTEAFF.

V usage is TRBV27 and J usage is TRBJ2-4; 10 bases map to TRBD1. This CDR3 is built from 15 residues. V dropped 5 bases and J dropped 7; count of bases not matched to a gene: 8. Looked up from germline, CDR1 is MNHEY and CDR2 is SMNVEV (reference sequence). This CDR3 is CASSVTGGPMNIQYF. As DNA, the CDR3 is TGTGCCAGCAGTGTGACAGGGGGCCCCATGAACATTCAGTACTTC.

The chain combines TRBV5-4 with TRBJ1-1, with 7 bases aligning to TRBD1. The CDR3 length is 17 residues. Germline values: CDR1 SGHNT, CDR2 YYREEE (reference sequence). Trimming cost V 2 bases and J 0 bases; bases outside gene matches: 10. CDR3 sequence reads: CASSLDLQGSLNTEAFF. In DNA, the CDR3 is TGTGCCAGCAGCTTAGATTTACAGGGGAGCTTGAACACTGAAGCTTTCTTT.

The chain is built from TRBV5-4 and TRBJ1-1, with 10 bases lining up with TRBD1. This CDR3 region has 15 residues. Germline CDR1 is SGHNT and CDR2 is YYREEE (reference sequence). V trimming: 3 bases; J trimming: 14 bases; junction bases outside the gene matches: 16. The CDR3 sequence: CASSSRSGTGDKGFF. The CDR3 DNA reads as TGTGCCAGCAGCTCTCGCTCCGGGACAGGGGACAAGGGGTTCTTT.

V and J are TRBV15 and TRBJ1-5; 7 bases are shared with TRBD1. J lost 6 bases, V lost 3 bases, and 11 bases had no gene match. CDR1 LNHNV and CDR2 YYDKDF come from the germline V gene (reference sequence). This CDR3 has 16 residues. CDR3 coding DNA: TGTGCCACCAGCAGTGCTGAGGGGACAGTAGGTCAGCCCCAGCATTTT. Residues: CATSSAEGTVGQPQHF.

The chain uses TRBV11-2 and TRBJ2-3; possibly TRBD1 for D (6 bases). CDR3 size: 14 residues. Looked up from germline, CDR1 is SGHAT and CDR2 is FQNNGV. The ends were cut back, 4 bases at V and 8 bases at J, with 16 bases in the middle. The CDR3 sequence is CASSSLRGKGTQYF. CDR3 nucleotides: TGTGCCAGCAGCTCATTGAGGGGGAAGGGTACGCAGTATTTT. The variable domain in full, completed from reference TRBV11-2 and TRBJ2-3, reads EAGVAQSPRYKIIEKRQSVAFWCNPISGHATLYWYQQILGQGPKLLIQFQNNGVVDDSQLPKDRFSAERLKGVDSTLKIQPAKLEDSAVYLCASSSLRGKGTQYFGPGTRLTVL.

CDR3 amino acids: CASSLQGRAGNTIYF. The CDR3 DNA sequence: TGTGCCAGCTCACTACAGGGCAGAGCTGGAAACACCATATATTTT. The chain links TRBV18 to TRBJ1-3, with D tentatively TRBD1 (6 bases). This CDR3 spans 15 amino acids. V shed 4 bases and J shed 2 bases, with 12 bases lying between them. Germline V gene lookup returns CDR1 KGHSH and CDR2 LQKENI. The full variable domain, completed using reference TRBV18 and TRBJ1-3, is NAGVMQNPRHLVRRRGQEARLRCSPMKGHSHVYWYRQLPEEGLKFMVYLQKENIIDESGMPKERFSAEFPKEGPSILRIQQVVRGDSAAYFCASSLQGRAGNTIYFGEGSWLTVV.

This chain connects TRBV6-4 to TRBJ1-5; 7 bases fit TRBD1. The trim removed 2 bases at V and 4 bases at J, leaving 2 bases unmatched. The germline CDR1 and CDR2 sequences are MRHNA and SNTAGT. The CDR3 runs to 14 residues. This chain's CDR3 is CASSDGTDNQPQHF. The CDR3, as DNA: TGTGCCAGCAGTGACGGGACAGATAATCAGCCCCAGCATTTT.